Sequencing of this TCR beta chain was carried out in a study of T-cell memory formation after mild COVID-19. For the study at large: TCR clusters mostly belonged to single donors. Regarding the study as a whole: Balance between CD4 and CD8 was seen in clones contracting day 15 to 85, and a CD4+ lean was seen in later expanders.

This clonotype was observed at least ten times. Its antigen is not identified. 5'RACE, which relied on constant-segment primers, yielded TCR alpha and TCR beta cDNA libraries carrying sample barcodes and UMIs. TCRdb used MiXCR to reprocess the 5' RACE reads, holding one entry per CDR3 protein. Of about 360,000 distinct CDR3 sequences listed, around 14% are singletons. V was cut by 5 bases and J by 6 bases, with 13 bases left in between. The CDR3 has 13 residues. The germline CDR1 and CDR2 sequences are SGHDT and YYEEEE. The chain is built from TRBV5-6 and TRBJ2-3; maybe TRBD1 (5 bases). This TCR was recovered from a man aged 18 to 29 who had mild COVID-19 (a few samples of this study predate the infection). Cell type and time point are not known. Sequenced sample: PBMCs or a T cell subset sorted from them (not recorded which). The CDR3 DNA sequence: TGTGCCAGCAGGCGACAGCCCCAGGATACGCAGTATTTT. Its protein product is CASRRQPQDTQYF.